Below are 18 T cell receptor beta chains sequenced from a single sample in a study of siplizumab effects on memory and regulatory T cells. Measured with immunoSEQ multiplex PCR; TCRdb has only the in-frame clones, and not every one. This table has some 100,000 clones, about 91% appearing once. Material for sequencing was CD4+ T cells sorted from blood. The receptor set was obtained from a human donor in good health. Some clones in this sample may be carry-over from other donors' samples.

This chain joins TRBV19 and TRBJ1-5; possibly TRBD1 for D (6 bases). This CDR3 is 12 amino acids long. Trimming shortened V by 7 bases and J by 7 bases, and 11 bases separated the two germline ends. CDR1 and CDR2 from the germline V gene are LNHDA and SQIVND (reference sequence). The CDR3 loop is CASNNREQPQHF. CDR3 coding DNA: TGTGCCAGTAATAACAGGGAACAGCCCCAGCATTTT.

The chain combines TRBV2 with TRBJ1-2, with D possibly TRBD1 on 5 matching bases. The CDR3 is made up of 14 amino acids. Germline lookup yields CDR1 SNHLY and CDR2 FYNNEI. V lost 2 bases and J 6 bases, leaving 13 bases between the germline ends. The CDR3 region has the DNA TGTGCCAGCAGTGAAAGTGGGAACAGGAATGGCTACACCTTC. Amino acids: CASSESGNRNGYTF.

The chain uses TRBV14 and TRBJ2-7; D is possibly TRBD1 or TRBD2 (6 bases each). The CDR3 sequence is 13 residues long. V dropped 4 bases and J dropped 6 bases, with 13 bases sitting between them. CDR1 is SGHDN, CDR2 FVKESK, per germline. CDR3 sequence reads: CASSPHKGGEQYF. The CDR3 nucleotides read TGTGCCAGCAGCCCGCACAAGGGGGGCGAGCAGTACTTC.

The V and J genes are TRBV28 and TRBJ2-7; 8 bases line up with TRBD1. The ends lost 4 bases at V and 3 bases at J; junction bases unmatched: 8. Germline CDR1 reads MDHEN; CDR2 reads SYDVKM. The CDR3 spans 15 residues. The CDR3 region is CASSSPGGTGYEQYF. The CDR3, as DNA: TGTGCCAGCAGTTCCCCAGGGGGCACAGGCTACGAGCAGTACTTC.

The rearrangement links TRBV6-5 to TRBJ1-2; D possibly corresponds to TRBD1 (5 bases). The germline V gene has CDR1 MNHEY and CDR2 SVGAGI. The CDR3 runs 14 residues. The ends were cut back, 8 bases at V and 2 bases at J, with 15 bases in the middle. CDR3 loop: CASEESGRNYGYTF. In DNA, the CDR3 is TGTGCCAGCGAAGAGTCGGGACGGAACTATGGCTACACCTTC.

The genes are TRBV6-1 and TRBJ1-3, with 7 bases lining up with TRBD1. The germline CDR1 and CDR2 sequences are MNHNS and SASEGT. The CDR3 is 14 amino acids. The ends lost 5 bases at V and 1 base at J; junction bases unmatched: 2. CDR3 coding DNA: TGTGCCAGCAGTCCGACAGGGTCTGGAAACACCATATATTTT. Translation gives CASSPTGSGNTIYF.

In nucleotides, the CDR3 is TGTGCCAGCGGACGGGGCATCGGGGATACGCAGTATTTT. Amino acid sequence: CASGRGIGDTQYF. The chain employs TRBV6-5 and TRBJ2-3; either TRBD1 or TRBD2 may fit D (5 bases each). Germline CDR1 reads MNHEY; CDR2 reads SVGAGI. V gave up 8 bases and J gave up 6 bases, with 15 bases separating them. CDR3 length: 13 residues.

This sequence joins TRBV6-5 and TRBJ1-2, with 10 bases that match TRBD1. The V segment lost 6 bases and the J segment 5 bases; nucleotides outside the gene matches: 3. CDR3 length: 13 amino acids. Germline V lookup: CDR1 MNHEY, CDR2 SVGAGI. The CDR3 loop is CASRGTGAYGYTF. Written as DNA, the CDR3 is TGTGCCAGCAGAGGGACAGGGGCTTATGGCTACACCTTC.

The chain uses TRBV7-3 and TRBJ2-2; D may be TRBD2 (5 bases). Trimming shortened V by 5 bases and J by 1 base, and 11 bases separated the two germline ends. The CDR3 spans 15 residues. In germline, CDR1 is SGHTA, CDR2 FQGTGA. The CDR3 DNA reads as TGTGCCAGCAGCCCCGTAGGGAGGAACACCGGGGAGCTGTTTTTT. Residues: CASSPVGRNTGELFF.

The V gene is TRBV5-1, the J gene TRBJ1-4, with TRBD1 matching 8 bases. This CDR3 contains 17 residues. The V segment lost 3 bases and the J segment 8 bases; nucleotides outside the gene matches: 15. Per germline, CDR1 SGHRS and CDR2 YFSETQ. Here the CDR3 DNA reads TGCGCCAGCAGCTCAACCCCGGGTGGGACAGGAGTAGAAAAACTGTTTTTT. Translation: CASSSTPGGTGVEKLFF.

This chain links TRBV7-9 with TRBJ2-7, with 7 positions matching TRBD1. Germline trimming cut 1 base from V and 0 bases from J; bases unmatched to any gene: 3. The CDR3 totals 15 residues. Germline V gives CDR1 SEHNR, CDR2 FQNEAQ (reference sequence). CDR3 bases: TGTGCCAGCAGCTTAGAGGACAGGAGCTCCTACGAGCAGTACTTC. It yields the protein CASSLEDRSSYEQYF.

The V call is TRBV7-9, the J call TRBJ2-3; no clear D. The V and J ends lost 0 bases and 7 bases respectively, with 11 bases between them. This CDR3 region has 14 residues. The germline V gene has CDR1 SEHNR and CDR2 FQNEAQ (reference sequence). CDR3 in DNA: TGTGCCAGCAGCTTAGCGTCAGACCGGAATACGCAGTATTTT. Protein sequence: CASSLASDRNTQYF.

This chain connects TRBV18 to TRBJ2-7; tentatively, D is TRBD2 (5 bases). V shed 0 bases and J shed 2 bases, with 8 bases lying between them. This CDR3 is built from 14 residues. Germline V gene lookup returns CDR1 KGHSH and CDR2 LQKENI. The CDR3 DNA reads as TGTGCCAGCTCACCACCGAGGGAGCCCTACGAGCAGTACTTC. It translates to CASSPPREPYEQYF.

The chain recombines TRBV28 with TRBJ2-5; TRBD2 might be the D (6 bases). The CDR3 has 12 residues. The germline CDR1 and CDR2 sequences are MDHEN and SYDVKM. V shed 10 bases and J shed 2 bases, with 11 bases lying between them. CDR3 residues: CATETSQETQYF. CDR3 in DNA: TGTGCCACCGAGACTAGTCAAGAGACCCAGTACTTC. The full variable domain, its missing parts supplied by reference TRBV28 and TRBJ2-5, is DVKVTQSSRYLVKRTGEKVFLECVQDMDHENMFWYRQDPGLGLRLIYFSYDVKMKEKGDIPEGYSVSREKKERFSLILESASTNQTSMYLCATETSQETQYFGPGTRLLVL.

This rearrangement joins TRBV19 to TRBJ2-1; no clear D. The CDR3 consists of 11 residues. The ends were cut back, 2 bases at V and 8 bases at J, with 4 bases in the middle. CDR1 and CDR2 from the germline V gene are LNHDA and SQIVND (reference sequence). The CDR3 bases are TGTGCCAGTAGTATATATTATGAGCAGTTCTTC. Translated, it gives CASSIYYEQFF.

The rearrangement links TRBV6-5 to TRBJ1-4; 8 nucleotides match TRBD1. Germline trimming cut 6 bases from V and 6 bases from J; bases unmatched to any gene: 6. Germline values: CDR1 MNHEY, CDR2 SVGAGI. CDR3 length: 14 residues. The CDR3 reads CASSSGQAYEKLFF. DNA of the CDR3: TGTGCCAGCAGCTCGGGACAGGCCTATGAAAAACTGTTTTTT.

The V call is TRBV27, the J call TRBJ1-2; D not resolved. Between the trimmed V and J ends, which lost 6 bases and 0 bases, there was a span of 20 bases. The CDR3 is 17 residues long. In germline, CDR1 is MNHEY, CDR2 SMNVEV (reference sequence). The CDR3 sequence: CASSPLVRRGANYGYTF. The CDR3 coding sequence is TGTGCCAGCAGCCCTCTAGTCCGGCGGGGAGCTAACTATGGCTACACCTTC.

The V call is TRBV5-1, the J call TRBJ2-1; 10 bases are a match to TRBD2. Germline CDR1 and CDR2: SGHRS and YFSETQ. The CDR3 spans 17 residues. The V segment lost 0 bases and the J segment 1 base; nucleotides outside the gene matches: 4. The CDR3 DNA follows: TGCGCCAGCAGCTTGGGGTCTAGCGGGGGATCCTACAATGAGCAGTTCTTC. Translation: CASSLGSSGGSYNEQFF.